Listed here are 10 T cell receptor beta chains from one sample, sequenced in a study of cytomegalovirus exposure and HLA in healthy donors (dated by TCRdb to the late 2010s). The protocol used for the library was the immunoSEQ multiplex PCR assay. A mixture of 60 forward primers for TCR Vbeta segments and 13 reverse primers for TCR Jbeta segments was used in the multiplex PCR. In TCRdb, the immuneACCESS table is reduced to in-frame sequences with V and J assigned. These tables do not hold every clone; where another copy was compared, an unresolved V gene accounts for under half, and the others remain unexplained. The sample table shows under 200,000 clones, and 70% to 80% are seen once. Around 2.4% of the sample rests with the top ten. Sequencing input: PBMCs. Source of these receptors: a man in his sixties in good health and CMV-seronegative.

This sequence joins TRBV27 and TRBJ2-7; 9 bases are shared with TRBD1. CDR1 and CDR2 (germline): MNHEY, SMNVEV (reference sequence). After removal of 1 base from V and 5 bases from J, the junction contained 3 bases not matched to a gene. CDR3 size: 14 residues. CDR3 bases: TGTGCCAGCAGTTTATGGGACAGGGCGGACGAGCAGTACTTC. Translated: CASSLWDRADEQYF.

The rearrangement joins TRBV28 to TRBJ2-7, with no clear D. Germline V lookup: CDR1 MDHEN, CDR2 SYDVKM. V was pared by 6 bases and J by 5 bases, with 11 bases between. This CDR3 is 12 amino acids long. For the CDR3, the DNA is TGTGCCAGCAGCCTGATAACAGACGAGCAGTACTTC. Its translation is CASSLITDEQYF.

V and J are TRBV4-1 and TRBJ1-2; 7 nucleotides agree with TRBD1. The length of the CDR3 is 14 residues. V gave up 2 bases and J gave up 1 base; unmatched junction bases: 1. Germline V gene sequence: CDR1 MGHRA, CDR2 YSYEKL. CDR3 loop: CASSQRDSNYGYTF. The DNA of the CDR3 is TGCGCCAGCAGCCAACGGGACAGTAACTATGGCTACACCTTC.

The J gene is TRBJ1-2, the V gene TRBV9; weak D call: TRBD1 (5 bases). Germline V gene data show CDR1 as SGDLS and CDR2 as YYNGEE. This CDR3 comprises 11 residues. With 3 bases removed from V and 5 bases from J, the gap between germline ends came to 5 bases. The CDR3 region is CASSGQYGYTF. The DNA of the CDR3 is TGTGCCAGCAGCGGACAGTATGGCTACACCTTC.

This clone was counted a few times. This chain joins TRBV7-2 and TRBJ2-5, with 13 bases matching TRBD2. The CDR3 has 14 residues. V shed 8 bases, J shed 5 bases, and the junction held 5 bases outside the gene matches. Germline V gene data show CDR1 as SGHTA and CDR2 as FQGNSA. The CDR3 is CASVLAGGFETQYF. The DNA for the CDR3 is TGTGCCAGCGTACTAGCGGGAGGGTTTGAGACCCAGTACTTC.

Turning to this clone: The same CDR3 can be traced to other DNA sequences in this sample. In nucleotides, the CDR3 is TGTGCCAGCCAAGGGGGTAGCAATCAGCCCCAGCATTTT. Translation gives CASQGGSNQPQHF. The rearrangement joins TRBV6-6 to TRBJ1-5; possible D gene TRBD1, 6 bases. The germline CDR1 and CDR2 sequences are MNHNY and SVGAGI (reference sequence). Trimming removed 8 bases at V and 0 bases at J, with 8 bases between. The CDR3 runs 13 residues.

This chain connects TRBV10-3 to TRBJ2-7; D is unclear. Trimming cost V 2 bases and J 6 bases, with 8 bases left between them. This CDR3 region has 12 residues. In germline, CDR1 is ENHRY, CDR2 SYGVKD. Here the CDR3 reads CAISEREAEQYF. In DNA form, the CDR3 reads TGTGCCATCAGTGAGAGAGAAGCCGAGCAGTACTTC.

This clone showed up just a few times. The chain combines TRBV5-1 with TRBJ2-5; a weak D match, TRBD2 (6 bases). The CDR3 sequence is 13 residues long. The V gene lost 1 base and the J gene lost 5 bases, with 9 bases spanning the gap. CDR1 and CDR2 from the germline V gene are SGHRS and YFSETQ. CDR3 in DNA: TGCGCCAGCAGCTTGATAGGAGGGGAGACCCAGTACTTC. It yields the protein CASSLIGGETQYF.

V and J are TRBV19 and TRBJ2-5; 7 bases are shared with TRBD2. Germline CDR1 is LNHDA and CDR2 is SQIVND (reference sequence). This CDR3 spans 17 amino acids. J was trimmed by 1 base and V by 1 base; bases with no gene match: 9. DNA of the CDR3: TGTGCCAGTAGTATAGCTTTTCGCGGGGGTATCCAAGAGACCCAGTACTTC. Translating it yields CASSIAFRGGIQETQYF.

The V and J genes are TRBV20-1 and TRBJ1-1; D unclear. Trimming left V 4 bases short and J 11 bases short, with 14 bases between. Germline-derived CDR1 and CDR2 are DFQATT and SNEGSKA (reference sequence). The CDR3 extends over 11 amino acids. The CDR3 loop reads CSATRTWVAFF. CDR3 bases: TGCAGTGCTACCCGGACTTGGGTCGCTTTCTTT.